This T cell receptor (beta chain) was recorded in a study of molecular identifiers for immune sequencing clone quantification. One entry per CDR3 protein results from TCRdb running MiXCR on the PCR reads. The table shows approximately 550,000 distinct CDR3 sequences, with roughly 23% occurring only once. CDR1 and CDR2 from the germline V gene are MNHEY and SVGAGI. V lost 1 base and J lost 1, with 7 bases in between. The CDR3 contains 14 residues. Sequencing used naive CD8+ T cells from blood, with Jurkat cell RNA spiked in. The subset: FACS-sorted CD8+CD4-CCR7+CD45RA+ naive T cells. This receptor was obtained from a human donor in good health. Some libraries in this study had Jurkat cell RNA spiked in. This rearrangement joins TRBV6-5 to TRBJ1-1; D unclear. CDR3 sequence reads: CASSYYPQNTEAFF. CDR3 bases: TGTGCCAGCAGTTACTACCCCCAGAACACTGAAGCTTTCTTT.